Presented here are 23 T cell receptor beta chains from one specimen sequenced in a study of CD8 T cells in ankylosing spondylitis. Study outcomes and limitations: Ankylosing spondylitis blood seemed to carry a telltale TCR beta motif made of about 8 highly homologous variants.

A single record per CDR3 protein comes from TCRdb applying MiXCR to the 5' RACE reads. The sample records about 420,000 distinct CDR3 sequences, around 24% being singletons. These receptors have no known antigen. The sequenced sample was blood, either unsorted or a sorted T cell fraction (not recorded which). Source of these receptors: a male donor with ankylosing spondylitis.

This clonotype was picked up a small number of times. The J gene is TRBJ1-2, the V gene TRBV10-3; D unresolved. Germline V gene data show CDR1 as ENHRY and CDR2 as SYGVKD. The CDR3 extends over 12 amino acids. Trimming pared 8 bases from V and 4 bases from J, leaving 11 bases between. This chain's CDR3 is CAIGPRGYGYTF. The CDR3 region has the DNA TGTGCCATCGGGCCCCGGGGCTATGGCTACACCTTC.

The rearrangement links TRBV11-3 to TRBJ2-6; possibly TRBD2 for D (7 bases). V lost 5 bases, J lost 4 bases, and 15 bases lay in between. Germline values: CDR1 SGHNT, CDR2 YENEEA. The CDR3 loop spans 16 amino acids. The CDR3 coding sequence is TGTGCCAGCAGCCGGACCGGGGGGCTGGGGGCCAACGTCCTGACTTTC. The encoded protein is CASSRTGGLGANVLTF.

J is TRBJ2-7 and V is TRBV10-3, with 8 nucleotides matching TRBD1. J lost 5 bases, V lost 6 bases, and 6 bases had no gene match. Germline V CDR1 and CDR2: ENHRY, SYGVKD. The CDR3 contains 13 residues. The DNA of the CDR3 is TGTGCCATCAGAAGGGACAGGTTCGACGAGCAGTACTTC. This codes for CAIRRDRFDEQYF.

The chain employs TRBV20-1 and TRBJ2-3, with D perhaps matching TRBD2 (6 bases). Trimming removed 6 bases at V and 4 bases at J, with 17 bases between. Germline loops: CDR1 DFQATT, CDR2 SNEGSKA (reference sequence). This CDR3 contains 14 residues. In DNA form, the CDR3 reads TGCAGTGCCATCGGCGGGAATGCGGCAGATACGCAGTATTTT. As protein: CSAIGGNAADTQYF.

This clonotype was found a few times. The V call is TRBV7-9, the J call TRBJ2-3; D uncertain. Germline-derived CDR1 and CDR2 are SEHNR and FQNEAQ (reference sequence). The germline V and J ends were trimmed by 1 base and 7 bases, with 6 bases remaining between them. This CDR3 region has 12 residues. CDR3 DNA sequence: TGTGCCAGCAGCTTAGTGGCAAATACGCAGTATTTT. It codes for CASSLVANTQYF.

This chain links TRBV5-1 with TRBJ2-2; tentative D call: TRBD2 (6 bases). Per the germline V gene, CDR1 is SGHRS and CDR2 is YFSETQ. The CDR3 is 17 amino acids. Trimming took 4 bases from V and 0 from J, leaving 16 bases between them. The CDR3 reads CASSPPLLASNTGELFF. The CDR3 DNA sequence: TGCGCCAGCAGCCCCCCCCTTCTAGCGTCGAACACCGGGGAGCTGTTTTTT. The whole variable domain, filled in from reference TRBV5-1 and TRBJ2-2, reads KAGVTQTPRYLIKTRGQQVTLSCSPISGHRSVSWYQQTPGQGLQFLFEYFSETQRNKGNFPGRFSGRQFSNSRSEMNVSTLELGDSALYLCASSPPLLASNTGELFFGEGSRLTVL.

The chain carries TRBV28 and TRBJ2-7; possible D gene TRBD2, 5 bases. This CDR3 comprises 14 residues. The V end was cut by 1 base, the J end by 2 bases, with 9 bases between. Germline V gives CDR1 MDHEN, CDR2 SYDVKM. The CDR3 here is CASSLSGLPYEQYF. The CDR3 DNA sequence: TGTGCCAGCAGTTTATCGGGATTACCCTACGAGCAGTACTTC.

The chain has TRBV5-1 and TRBJ1-1; 12 nucleotides agree with TRBD1. Unmatched junction bases numbered 3, after V lost 1 base and J lost 2 bases. Germline assignment: CDR1 SGHRS and CDR2 YFSETQ. CDR3 size: 16 residues. CDR3 in amino acids: CASSLRGQGANTEAFF. The CDR3 nucleotides read TGCGCCAGCAGCTTGAGGGGACAGGGGGCAAACACTGAAGCTTTCTTT. The variable domain in full, with the rest retrieved from reference TRBV5-1 and TRBJ1-1, is KAGVTQTPRYLIKTRGQQVTLSCSPISGHRSVSWYQQTPGQGLQFLFEYFSETQRNKGNFPGRFSGRQFSNSRSEMNVSTLELGDSALYLCASSLRGQGANTEAFFGQGTRLTVV.

The V and J genes are TRBV5-1 and TRBJ2-2; tentative D call: TRBD2 (6 bases). Per germline, CDR1 SGHRS and CDR2 YFSETQ. The length of the CDR3 is 14 residues. V lost 2 bases and J 6 bases, leaving 11 bases between the germline ends. CDR3 in DNA: TGCGCCAGCAGCTTCGAAACTAGCTCCGGGGAGCTGTTTTTT. Its protein is CASSFETSSGELFF.

This chain uses TRBV28 with TRBJ2-7; TRBD2 matches at 10 bases. The CDR3 consists of 15 residues. Germline loops: CDR1 MDHEN, CDR2 SYDVKM. Trimming at V came to 6 bases and at J to 5 bases, leaving 10 bases not matched to a gene. The CDR3 region has the DNA TGTGCCAGCAGCCCTTTAGCTAGCGGGAGCCACGAGCAGTACTTC. Translated, it gives CASSPLASGSHEQYF.

The V and J genes are TRBV4-3 and TRBJ1-2, with a tentative D call TRBD1 (6 bases). This CDR3 has 19 amino acids. CDR1 and CDR2 (germline): LGHNA, YSLEER. V was shortened by 4 bases and J by 4 bases, with 28 bases between the two germline ends. CDR3 in DNA: TGCGCCAGCAGCCTAGGGAGGCAGGGGAGAGGCCGTACCACCTATGGCTACACCTTC. Translated: CASSLGRQGRGRTTYGYTF.

The rearrangement uses TRBV6-5 and TRBJ1-5; no clear D gene. V lost 2 bases and J lost 4, with 6 bases in between. CDR1 is MNHEY and CDR2 is SVGAGI in the germline V gene. This CDR3 spans 13 amino acids. CDR3 sequence reads: CASSYEWNQPQHF. The CDR3, as DNA: TGTGCCAGCAGTTACGAGTGGAATCAGCCCCAGCATTTT.

This clonotype was seen a handful of times. The chain carries TRBV28 and TRBJ2-7; no clear D. The CDR3 runs 12 residues. Germline V gene lookup returns CDR1 MDHEN and CDR2 SYDVKM. The V gene lost 4 bases and the J gene lost 4 bases, with 8 bases spanning the gap. CDR3 loop: CASSSSVYEQYF. CDR3 in DNA: TGTGCCAGCAGTTCCTCTGTATACGAGCAGTACTTC.

This clonotype was seen only a few times. The rearrangement joins TRBV5-1 to TRBJ2-2; TRBD2 might be the D (5 bases). The V and J ends lost 4 bases and 7 bases respectively, with 17 bases between them. Germline V lookup: CDR1 SGHRS, CDR2 YFSETQ. This CDR3 region has 15 residues. Here the CDR3 DNA reads TGCGCCAGCAGCCCCCGGCGGCTAGCCGACGGGGAGCTGTTTTTT. Its protein product is CASSPRRLADGELFF.

This clonotype was found once. The V call is TRBV5-6, the J call TRBJ2-5, with D perhaps TRBD1 (5 bases). V dropped 1 base and J dropped 5 bases, with 18 bases sitting between them. The CDR3 covers 16 residues. Germline values: CDR1 SGHDT, CDR2 YYEEEE. For the CDR3, the DNA is TGTGCCAGCAGCTTGTTTGGACAACAAACTTTTGAGACCCAGTACTTC. Translation: CASSLFGQQTFETQYF. The full variable domain, its missing parts supplied by reference TRBV5-6 and TRBJ2-5, is DAGVTQSPTHLIKTRGQQVTLRCSPKSGHDTVSWYQQALGQGPQFIFQYYEEEERQRGNFPDRFSGHQFPNYSSELNVNALLLGDSALYLCASSLFGQQTFETQYFGPGTRLLVL.

V usage is TRBV11-2 and J usage is TRBJ2-5, with D tentatively TRBD1 (6 bases). Between the trimmed V and J ends, which lost 3 bases and 1 base, there was a span of 15 bases. CDR1 is SGHAT, CDR2 FQNNGV, per germline. The length of the CDR3 is 16 residues. In DNA, the CDR3 is TGTGCCAGCAGCTTCTTAGGACAGATGGCCCAAGAGACCCAGTACTTC. Amino acids: CASSFLGQMAQETQYF. Full variable domain (remainder filled in from reference TRBV11-2 and TRBJ2-5): EAGVAQSPRYKIIEKRQSVAFWCNPISGHATLYWYQQILGQGPKLLIQFQNNGVVDDSQLPKDRFSAERLKGVDSTLKIQPAKLEDSAVYLCASSFLGQMAQETQYFGPGTRLLVL.

The genes are TRBV10-3 and TRBJ2-3, with 14 bases fitting TRBD2. The length of the CDR3 is 17 residues. V lost 2 bases, J lost 3 bases, and 4 bases stayed unmatched. CDR1 ENHRY and CDR2 SYGVKD come from the germline V gene. The CDR3 nucleotides read TGTGCCATCAGTGAGACCGGACTAGCGGGAGGTACAGATACGCAGTATTTT. Protein sequence: CAISETGLAGGTDTQYF.

This clonotype was seen a handful of times. The gene calls are TRBV10-3 and TRBJ2-1; D gene unclear. V shed 3 bases and J shed 10 bases, with 10 bases lying between them. This CDR3 spans 12 amino acids. CDR1 is ENHRY, CDR2 SYGVKD, per germline. The CDR3 DNA sequence: TGTGCCATCAGTGACGTCGCGCTAGAGCAGTTCTTC. This sequence encodes CAISDVALEQFF.

DNA for the CDR3: TGTGCCAGCAGTGCCTCTAGCGGGAGGGGAACCGGGGAGCTGTTTTTT. This gives the protein CASSASSGRGTGELFF. The chain carries TRBV2 and TRBJ2-2; 12 nucleotides line up with TRBD2. The CDR3 has 16 residues. Germline V gene data show CDR1 as SNHLY and CDR2 as FYNNEI. Germline trimming cut 4 bases from V and 5 bases from J; bases unmatched to any gene: 5.

The CDR3 DNA follows: TGCAGTGCCAGGGGGGGGACATCAGCCTACGAGCAGTACTTC. It codes for CSARGGTSAYEQYF. J is TRBJ2-7 and V is TRBV20-1, with D possibly called TRBD1 or TRBD2 (7 bases each). CDR3 length equals 14 residues. CDR1 DFQATT and CDR2 SNEGSKA come from the germline V gene (reference sequence). V lost 6 bases and J lost 2, with 17 bases in between.

This rearrangement joins TRBV29-1 to TRBJ1-1; no firm D call. Trimming left V 4 bases short and J 3 bases short, with 15 bases between. Germline assignment: CDR1 SQVTM and CDR2 ANQGSEA. The CDR3 spans 14 residues. The CDR3 DNA reads TGCAGCGTTGTTTCTCTGGGTGTTTACACTGAAGCTTTCTTT. Its translation: CSVVSLGVYTEAFF.

This clonotype has ten or more counts. The rearrangement joins TRBV24-1 to TRBJ2-3; 8 positions agree with TRBD1. V was clipped by 10 bases and J by 4 bases; unmatched bases: 6. CDR3 length: 13 amino acids. The germline CDR1 and CDR2 sequences are KGHDR and SFDVKD. The CDR3 spells CATAGQAADTQYF. The CDR3 nucleotides read TGTGCCACGGCGGGACAGGCAGCAGATACGCAGTATTTT.

J is TRBJ2-7 and V is TRBV6-1; D call uncertain. The CDR3 totals 17 residues. Trimming pared 6 bases from V and 5 bases from J, leaving 26 bases between. Germline V lookup: CDR1 MNHNS, CDR2 SASEGT. DNA for the CDR3: TGTGCCAGCAGACTTCACCTAAGCTCGGGCAGTTTCGACGAGCAGTACTTC. This translates into CASRLHLSSGSFDEQYF.